The source of this TCR beta chain is a study of CD8+ T cells in alopecia areata. Extracted RNA was reverse transcribed into cDNA, the sequencing template. The protocol was immunoSEQ multiplex PCR, while the TCRdb copy is restricted to in-frame clones and leaves out a portion. The data contain around 100,000 clones, roughly 47% of them seen just once; the ten biggest clones take up 15% to 20%. A few counts support this clone. As to treatment: oral pan-JAK inhibitor, 5-10 mg twice daily. Lesional scalp punch biopsies and peripheral blood were collected from alopecia areata patients. This CDR3 contains 14 residues. CDR1 and CDR2 (germline): SEHNR, FQNEAQ (reference sequence). With 3 bases removed from V and 3 bases from J, the gap between germline ends came to 11 bases.

This specimen was CD8+ T cells sorted from blood, taken at week 24, from a patient treated with tofacitinib. This receptor was identified in a human donor with alopecia areata. This sequence joins TRBV7-9 and TRBJ1-1, with a tentative D call TRBD1 (6 bases). The CDR3 here is CASSFGGGDTEAFF. As DNA, the CDR3 is TGTGCCAGCAGCTTTGGAGGGGGGGACACTGAAGCTTTCTTT.